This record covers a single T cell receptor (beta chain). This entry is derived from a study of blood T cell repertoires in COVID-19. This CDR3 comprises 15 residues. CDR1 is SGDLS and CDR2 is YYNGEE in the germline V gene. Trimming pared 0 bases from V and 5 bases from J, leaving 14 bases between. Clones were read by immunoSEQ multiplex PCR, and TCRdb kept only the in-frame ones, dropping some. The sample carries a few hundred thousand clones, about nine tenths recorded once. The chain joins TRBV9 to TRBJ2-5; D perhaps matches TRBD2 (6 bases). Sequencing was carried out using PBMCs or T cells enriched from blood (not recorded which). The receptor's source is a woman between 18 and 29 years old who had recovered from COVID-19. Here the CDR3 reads CASSVELAPPETQYF. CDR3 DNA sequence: TGTGCCAGCAGCGTAGAACTAGCCCCTCCGGAGACCCAGTACTTC.